This TCR beta chain was obtained from a study of regulatory T cells in long-lasting Graves disease (TCRdb year 2021). With respect to the entire study: Antithyroid drugs had been taken for less than 3 months by newly diagnosed Graves' disease patients. Patients with persistent Graves' disease were compared with patients with newly diagnosed Graves' disease using TCR sequencing and RNA sequencing of peripheral blood. The study took place in China and was registered as a clinical trial. A total of approximately 35 samples were covered by TCR sequencing, comprising roughly 13 persistent and some 20 newly diagnosed Graves' disease patients.

Ten or more counts support this clonotype. There is no known antigen for this receptor. Base qualities are missing; no much larger clone stands one base away. Library generation was performed with multiplex PCR. Sequencing was performed on an Illumina HiSeq 4000. CDR3 regions were amplified by Arm-PCR with iRepertoire HTBI primers to construct TCR beta libraries. PCR products were gel purified before sequencing. The study's own analysis went as follows. Gene usage analysis of CDR3 amino acid clonotypes used the approximately 62 TRBV and more than 13 TRBJ segments found across samples. Filtered high-quality paired reads were merged into contigs using COPE and FqMerger. Contigs were aligned with BLAST to IMGT TRBV, TRBD and TRBJ reference genes, and CDR3 was defined per IMGT. Highly expanded clones were defined as clonotypes with a frequency above 0.1%. Repertoire diversity was measured by Shannon entropy, and V-J evenness by the Gini coefficient. A clonotype was considered public if more than one individual shared it. TCRdb handled the public reads itself, with Q25 trimming in fastp and clone calling in MiXCR, and kept productive beta chains. Under each unique CDR3 protein, matching rows form one entry showing the most common genes and DNA. TCRdb's processing, not the study's, gives the V and J calls here. Recorded for this sample are a few hundred thousand distinct CDR3 sequences; approximately 15% of them occurred a single time. About 9.1% of the sample is held by the ten biggest clonotypes.

Study-level results and caveats: Lower TCR Shannon entropy and fewer highly expanded clones were observed in persistent Graves' disease patients than in newly diagnosed patients, which suggested clonal expansion. Patients with persistent disease shared more public clonotypes (fewer than 3,000) than newly diagnosed patients did (more than 900). Preferential use of TRBV28, TRBJ1-2 and TRBJ2-5 was observed in persistent disease, whereas TRBV20-1 and TRBJ2-1 were favored in newly diagnosed disease. As a limitation, the authors acknowledged that the small sample size may reduce accuracy. Because the primary lesion, thyroid tissue, could not be accessed, the study looked at peripheral blood alone. Only the TCR beta chain was sequenced and analyzed.

The time point tag for this specimen amounts to: newly diagnosed GD, antithyroid drugs for less than 3 months. For both TCR sequencing and RNA sequencing, RNA was extracted from PBMCs in TRIzol. The diagnosis of Graves' disease was made according to American Thyroid Association guidelines. Patients were recruited from an endocrinology department in Xi'an, China. Each patient gave around 9.2 milliliters of peripheral blood, collected in an EDTA anticoagulant tube. Ficoll Paque Plus density gradient separation was used to isolate PBMCs, and no further T cell sorting was done. An Agilent 2100 Bioanalyzer and agarose gel were used to check RNA quality, while a NanoDrop 2000 measured RNA concentration. Measured from the cysteine to the phenylalanine, the CDR3 is 13 residues long. Only CDR3 DNA remains: 39 bases, in frame from the first base. V trim: 5 bases; J trim: 7 bases; unmatched bases: 7. CDR1 and CDR2, looked up from the germline V gene (reference sequence), are MNHEY and SMNVEV.

The sample was also reused in another study, on T cells in Graves' hyperthyroidism and ophthalmopathy. As the second paper documents: A patient counted as having stable Graves' hyperthyroidism if no progression to ophthalmopathy occurred over 18 months of follow-up. Hyperthyroidism patients were aged 18 to 65 years and newly diagnosed, with disease duration of less than 2 months. The study excluded patients with uncontrolled infections, other autoimmune diseases, pregnancy or lactation. Clinical symptoms, serum thyroxine and TRAb, thyroid ultrasound, and orbital computed tomography formed the basis for the diagnoses. The TCR CDR3 was subjected to a first round of RT-PCR using the HTBI primer set and the Qiagen OneStep RT-PCR kit. Most expanded thyroid clonotypes (frequency above 0.001) were also detected in blood, a finding suggesting that blood repertoires may reflect thyroid immune responses. A model built on a 13 V-J signature distinguished ophthalmopathy from stable hyperthyroidism, reaching around 90% sensitivity and under 84% specificity in cross-validation and 80%/75% in testing. During validation, the model predicted progression to ophthalmopathy a median of about 5.9 months ahead of onset, with around 70% sensitivity and less than 85% specificity. TCR V-J signatures able to tell the groups apart were searched for in a discovery cohort of 90 to 100 patients, of whom 43 had Graves' ophthalmopathy and about 55 had stable Graves' hyperthyroidism. Whether ophthalmopathy could be predicted prospectively was tested in an independent validation cohort made up of roughly 19 hyperthyroidism patients plus 17 patients who later progressed to ophthalmopathy. The 100 discovery patients were randomly split 7:3 into training and test sets. Thyroid tissue and blood T-cell repertoires from six Graves' hyperthyroidism patients were also compared in the study. After blood sampling, hyperthyroidism patients were treated with methimazole at a starting dose of 30 mg daily, and ophthalmopathy patients were treated with high-dose intravenous methylprednisolone. Libraries were constructed in a second round of multiplex PCR, after which size selection and purification were carried out. The libraries were sequenced on an Illumina HiSeq2000 using paired-end 100 bp reads. SOAPnuke was used to process the raw data, with reads discarded if the reads contained adapters or uncalled bases, had a mean Phred below 15, or lacked an exact constant-primer or identifier match. COPE v1.2.5 was used to merge the high-quality paired reads, and each unique nucleotide sequence was defined as a clonotype. Clonotypes were aligned to IMGT TRBV, TRBD and TRBJ reference segments using MiTCR v1.1. Only V-J combinations with frequency above 0.0001, covering 99% to 99.2% of repertoires, were analysed. The TCS score was defined as the ratio of F50 (clonal expansion) to E x V (chaos), calculated using BLOSUM62-based TCRdist between CDR3 peptides within each V-J. Welch's t-statistics and random forest reduced 500 to 550 V-J features to 10 to 15, which were used in a naive Bayes classifier (R e1071). Sample size was not statistically predetermined, and investigators were not blinded to group allocation. According to the paper, TCR Vbeta CDR3 sequencing was carried out on approximately 140 peripheral blood samples, which came from fewer than 50 ophthalmopathy, around 74 hyperthyroidism and some 17 progressor patients.

This chain joins TRBV27 to TRBJ1-1; 7 bases in the middle match TRBD1. Sequenced here: peripheral blood mononuclear cells (PBMCs), sampled at new diagnosis, from a patient treated with antithyroid drugs. The TCR comes from a man between 25 and 39 years old with Graves disease. Donor details come from another sample of the same person, matched by shared clones. The CDR3 has the sequence CASSLRDRFEAFF. The DNA sequence follows: TGTGCCAGCAGTCTCCGGGACAGATTTGAAGCTTTCTTT.